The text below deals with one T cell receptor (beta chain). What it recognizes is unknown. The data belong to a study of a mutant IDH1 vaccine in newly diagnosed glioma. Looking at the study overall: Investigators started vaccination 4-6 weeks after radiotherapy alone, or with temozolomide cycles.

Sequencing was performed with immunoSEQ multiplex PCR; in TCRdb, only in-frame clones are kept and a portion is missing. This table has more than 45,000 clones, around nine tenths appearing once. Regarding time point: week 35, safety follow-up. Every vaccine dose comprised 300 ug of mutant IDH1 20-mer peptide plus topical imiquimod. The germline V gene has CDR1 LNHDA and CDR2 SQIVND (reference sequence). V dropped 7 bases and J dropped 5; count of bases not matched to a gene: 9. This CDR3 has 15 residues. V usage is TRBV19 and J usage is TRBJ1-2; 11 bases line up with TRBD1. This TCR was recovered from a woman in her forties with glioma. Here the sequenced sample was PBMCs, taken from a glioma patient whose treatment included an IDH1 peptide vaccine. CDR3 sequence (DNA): TGTGCCAGTACCTCCACTGGGACAGGGGGATATGGCTACACCTTC. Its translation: CASTSTGTGGYGYTF.